This T cell receptor beta chain was documented in a study of graft-versus-host responses after intestinal transplantation. Overall study context: As for transplant type, recipients had multivisceral, liver-intestinal, or isolated intestinal grafts. Anti-thymocyte globulin induction was given to all recipients, followed by tacrolimus and steroids for roughly three years. Notes on the study in general: Recipient-marrow GvH clones were detected, some having first appeared in ileum or blood. Levels of circulating GvH clones at their peak were associated with early post-transplant HvG declines.

The CDR3 runs to 16 residues. Looked up from germline, CDR1 is SNHLY and CDR2 is FYNNEI. The V and J ends lost 5 bases and 4 bases, in that order; junction bases with no gene match: 10. Remarks on this clone: The antigen is undetermined.

Here immunoSEQ multiplex PCR was the method, and the copy in TCRdb shows in-frame clones only, minus some. Among some 100,000 clones, 90% to 95% were seen once, and the ten largest hold approximately 5.6%. The sequence was collected from a human donor who received an intestinal transplant. This specimen was unstimulated CD8+ T cells sorted from spleen or lymph node cells, taken before intestinal transplant. V gene TRBV2 combines with J gene TRBJ2-5; 10 positions agree with TRBD2. CDR3: CASSFLAGDSLETQYF. The CDR3 coding sequence is TGTGCCAGCAGTTTCCTAGCGGGAGATTCGCTAGAGACCCAGTACTTC.